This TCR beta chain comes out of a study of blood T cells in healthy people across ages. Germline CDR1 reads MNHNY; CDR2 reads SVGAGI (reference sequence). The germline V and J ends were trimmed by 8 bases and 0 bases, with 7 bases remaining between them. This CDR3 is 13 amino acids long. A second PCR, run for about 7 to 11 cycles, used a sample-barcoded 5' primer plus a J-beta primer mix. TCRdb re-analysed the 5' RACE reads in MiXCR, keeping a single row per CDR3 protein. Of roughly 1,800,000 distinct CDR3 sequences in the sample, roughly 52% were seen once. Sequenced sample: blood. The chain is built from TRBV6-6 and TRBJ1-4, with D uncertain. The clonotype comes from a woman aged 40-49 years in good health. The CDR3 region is CASYSATNEKLFF. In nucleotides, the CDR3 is TGTGCCAGCTACAGTGCAACTAATGAAAAACTGTTTTTT.